This T cell receptor beta chain is from a study of T cells expressing NK-cell markers. TCRdb reprocessed the 5' RACE reads and keeps a single row for each CDR3 protein, giving no DNA. This repertoire comprises 500,000 to 700,000 distinct CDR3 sequences; its ten largest clones make up 3.5% to 4.5%. CDR3 size: 16 residues. Germline CDR1 is SGHVS and CDR2 is FQNEAQ. The receptor comes from a man younger than 30 in good health. Source material: blood T cells: a sorted CD56 or NKG2C T cell subset, CD4+ or CD8+ T cells, or bulk PBMC T cells (not recorded which). The chain recombines TRBV7-8 with TRBJ1-5; TCRdb reports TRBD1, a call that lacks DNA to check it against. The chain's CDR3 is CASSLVGGGLNQPQHF.